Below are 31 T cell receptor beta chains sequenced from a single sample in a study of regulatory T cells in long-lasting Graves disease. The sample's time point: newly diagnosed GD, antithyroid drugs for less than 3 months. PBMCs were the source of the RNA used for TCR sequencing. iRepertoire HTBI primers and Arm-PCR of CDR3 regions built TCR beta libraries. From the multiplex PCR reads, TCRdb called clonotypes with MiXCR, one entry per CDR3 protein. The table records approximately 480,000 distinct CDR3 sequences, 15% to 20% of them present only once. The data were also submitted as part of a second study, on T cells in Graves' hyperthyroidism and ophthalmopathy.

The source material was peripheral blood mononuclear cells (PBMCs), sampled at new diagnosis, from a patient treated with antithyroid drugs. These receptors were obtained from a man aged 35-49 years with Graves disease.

This CDR3 reads CASSTGPNYGYTF. CDR3 in DNA: TGCGCCAGCTCGACAGGACCTAACTATGGCTACACCTTC. This chain connects TRBV5-1 to TRBJ1-2; D is perhaps TRBD1 (6 bases). Germline loops: CDR1 SGHRS, CDR2 YFSETQ. The CDR3 runs 13 residues. V was shortened by 7 bases and J by 0 bases, with 10 bases between the two germline ends.

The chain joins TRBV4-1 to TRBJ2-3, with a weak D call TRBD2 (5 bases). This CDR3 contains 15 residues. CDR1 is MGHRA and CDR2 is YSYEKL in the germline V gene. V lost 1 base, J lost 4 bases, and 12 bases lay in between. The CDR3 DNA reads TGCGCCAGCAGCCAAGGCTCTAGCCCCCCAGATACGCAGTATTTT. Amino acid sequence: CASSQGSSPPDTQYF.

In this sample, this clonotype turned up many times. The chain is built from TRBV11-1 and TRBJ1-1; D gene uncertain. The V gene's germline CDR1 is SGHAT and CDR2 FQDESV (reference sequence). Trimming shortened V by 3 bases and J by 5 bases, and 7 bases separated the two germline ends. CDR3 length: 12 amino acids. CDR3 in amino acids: CASSFSVTEAFF. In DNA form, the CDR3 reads TGTGCCAGCAGCTTCTCCGTGACTGAAGCTTTCTTT.

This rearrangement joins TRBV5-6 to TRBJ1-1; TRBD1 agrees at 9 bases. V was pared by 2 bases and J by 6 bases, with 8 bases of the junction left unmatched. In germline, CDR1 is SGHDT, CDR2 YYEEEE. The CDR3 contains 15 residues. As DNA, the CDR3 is TGTGCCAGCAGCTTAAGGGACAGGGACTTGGCTGAAGCTTTCTTT. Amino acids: CASSLRDRDLAEAFF.

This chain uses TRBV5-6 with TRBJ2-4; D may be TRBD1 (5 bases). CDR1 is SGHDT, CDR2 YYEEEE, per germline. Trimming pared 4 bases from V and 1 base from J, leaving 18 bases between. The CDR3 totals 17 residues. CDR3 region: CASSNIQTARAKNIQYF. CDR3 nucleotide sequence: TGTGCCAGCAGCAATATTCAGACAGCTAGGGCCAAAAACATTCAGTACTTC.

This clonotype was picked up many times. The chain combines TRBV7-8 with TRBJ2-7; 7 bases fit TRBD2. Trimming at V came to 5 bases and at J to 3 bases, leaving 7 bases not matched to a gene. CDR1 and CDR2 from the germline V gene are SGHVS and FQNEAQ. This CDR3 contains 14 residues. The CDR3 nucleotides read TGTGCCAGCAGCGGACTAGGTCTCGGCTACGAGCAGTACTTC. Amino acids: CASSGLGLGYEQYF.

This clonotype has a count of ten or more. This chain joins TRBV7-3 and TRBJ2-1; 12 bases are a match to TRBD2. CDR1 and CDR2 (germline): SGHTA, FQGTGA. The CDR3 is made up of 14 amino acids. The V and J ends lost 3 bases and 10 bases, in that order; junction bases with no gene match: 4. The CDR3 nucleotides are TGTGCCAGCAGCTTGACTAGCGGGAGCTTAGAGCAGTTCTTC. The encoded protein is CASSLTSGSLEQFF. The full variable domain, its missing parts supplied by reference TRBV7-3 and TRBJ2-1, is GAGVSQTPSNKVTEKGKYVELRCDPISGHTALYWYRQSLGQGPEFLIYFQGTGAADDSGLPNDRFFAVRPEGSVSTLKIQRTERGDSAVYLCASSLTSGSLEQFFGPGTRLTVL.

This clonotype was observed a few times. CDR3 sequence reads: CASGLSVGEFQETQYF. The CDR3 coding sequence is TGTGCTAGTGGTTTGTCCGTGGGAGAATTCCAAGAGACCCAGTACTTC. V is TRBV12-5 and J is TRBJ2-5, with D perhaps matching TRBD2 (5 bases). The CDR3 runs 16 residues. Germline assignment: CDR1 LGHNT and CDR2 FRNRAP. V was cut by 2 bases and J by 1 base, with 14 bases left in between.

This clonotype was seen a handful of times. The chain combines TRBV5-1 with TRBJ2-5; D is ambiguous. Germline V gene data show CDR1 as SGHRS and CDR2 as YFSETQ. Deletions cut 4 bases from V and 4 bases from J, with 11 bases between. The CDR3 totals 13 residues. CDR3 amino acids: CASSRMGGETQYF. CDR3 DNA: TGCGCCAGCAGCCGGATGGGTGGAGAGACCCAGTACTTC. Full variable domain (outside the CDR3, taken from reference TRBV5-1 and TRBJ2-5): KAGVTQTPRYLIKTRGQQVTLSCSPISGHRSVSWYQQTPGQGLQFLFEYFSETQRNKGNFPGRFSGRQFSNSRSEMNVSTLELGDSALYLCASSRMGGETQYFGPGTRLLVL.

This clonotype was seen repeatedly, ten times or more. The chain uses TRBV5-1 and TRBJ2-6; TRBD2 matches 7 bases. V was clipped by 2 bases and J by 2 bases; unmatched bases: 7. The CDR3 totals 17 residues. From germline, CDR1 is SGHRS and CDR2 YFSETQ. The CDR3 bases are TGCGCCAGCAGCTTAAAGATAAGCGGGACTGGGGCCAACGTCCTGACTTTC. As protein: CASSLKISGTGANVLTF. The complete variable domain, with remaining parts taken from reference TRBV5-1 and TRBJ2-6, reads KAGVTQTPRYLIKTRGQQVTLSCSPISGHRSVSWYQQTPGQGLQFLFEYFSETQRNKGNFPGRFSGRQFSNSRSEMNVSTLELGDSALYLCASSLKISGTGANVLTFGAGSRLTVL.

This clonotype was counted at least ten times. CDR3 sequence: CASSHQSSGANVLTF. CDR3 DNA sequence: TGTGCCAGCAGTCATCAGAGCTCTGGGGCCAACGTCCTGACTTTC. The chain has TRBV27 and TRBJ2-6; D not certain. This CDR3 region has 15 residues. Trimming removed 5 bases at V and 0 bases at J, with 8 bases between. Germline loops: CDR1 MNHEY, CDR2 SMNVEV (reference sequence).

The DNA of the CDR3 is TGTGCTAGTGGTTTGGTACTCCCTGGGAAACACAATGAGCAGTTCTTC. Translation: CASGLVLPGKHNEQFF. The rearrangement links TRBV12-5 to TRBJ2-1; no firm D call. Germline V CDR1 and CDR2: LGHNT, FRNRAP. Trimming removed 0 bases from V and 5 bases from J, with 14 bases in between. The CDR3 is 16 amino acids.

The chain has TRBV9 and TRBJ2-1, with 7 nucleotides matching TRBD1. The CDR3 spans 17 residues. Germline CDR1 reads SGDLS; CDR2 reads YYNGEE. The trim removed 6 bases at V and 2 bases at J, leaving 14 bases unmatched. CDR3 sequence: CASTNRPGTATYNEQFF. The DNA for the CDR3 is TGTGCCAGCACCAACCGGCCAGGGACAGCTACCTACAATGAGCAGTTCTTC. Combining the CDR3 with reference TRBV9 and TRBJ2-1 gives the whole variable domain DSGVTQTPKHLITATGQRVTLRCSPRSGDLSVYWYQQSLDQGLQFLIQYYNGEERAKGNILERFSAQQFPDLHSELNLSSLELGDSALYFCASTNRPGTATYNEQFFGPGTRLTVL.

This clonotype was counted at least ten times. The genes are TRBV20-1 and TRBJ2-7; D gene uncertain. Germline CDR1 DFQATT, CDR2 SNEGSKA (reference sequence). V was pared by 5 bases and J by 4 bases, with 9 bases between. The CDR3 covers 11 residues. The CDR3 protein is CSAESFYEQYF. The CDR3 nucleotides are TGCAGTGCTGAGAGCTTTTACGAGCAGTACTTC.

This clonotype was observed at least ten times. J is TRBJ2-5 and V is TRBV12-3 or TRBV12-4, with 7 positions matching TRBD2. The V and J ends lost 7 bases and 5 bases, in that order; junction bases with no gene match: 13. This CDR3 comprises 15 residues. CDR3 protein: CASTGGLRHSETQYF. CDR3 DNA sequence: TGTGCCAGCACGGGGGGACTTAGGCATTCGGAGACCCAGTACTTC.

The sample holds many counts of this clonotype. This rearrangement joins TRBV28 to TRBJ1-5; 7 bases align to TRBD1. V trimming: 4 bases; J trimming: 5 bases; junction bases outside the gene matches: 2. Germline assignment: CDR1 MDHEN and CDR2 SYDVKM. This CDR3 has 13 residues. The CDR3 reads CASSWDRYQPQHF. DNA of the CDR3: TGTGCCAGCAGTTGGGACAGATATCAGCCCCAGCATTTT.

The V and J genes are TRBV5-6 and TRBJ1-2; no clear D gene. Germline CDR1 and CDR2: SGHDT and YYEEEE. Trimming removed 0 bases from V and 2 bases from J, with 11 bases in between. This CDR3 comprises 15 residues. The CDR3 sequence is CASSLGPHVNYGYTF. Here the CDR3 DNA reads TGTGCCAGCAGCTTGGGGCCTCACGTAAACTATGGCTACACCTTC.

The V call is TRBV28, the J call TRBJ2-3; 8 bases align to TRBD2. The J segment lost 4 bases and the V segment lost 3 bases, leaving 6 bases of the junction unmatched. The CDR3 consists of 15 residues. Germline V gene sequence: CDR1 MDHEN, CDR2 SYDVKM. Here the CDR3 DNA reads TGTGCCAGCAGTTTTGCCAGAGCGGGAGCAGATACGCAGTATTTT. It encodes CASSFARAGADTQYF.

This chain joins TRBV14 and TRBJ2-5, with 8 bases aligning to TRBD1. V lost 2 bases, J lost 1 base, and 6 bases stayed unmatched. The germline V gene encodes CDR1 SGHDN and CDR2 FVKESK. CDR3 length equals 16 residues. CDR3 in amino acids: CASSQYRGELQETQYF. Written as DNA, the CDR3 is TGTGCCAGCAGCCAATACAGGGGGGAACTCCAAGAGACCCAGTACTTC.

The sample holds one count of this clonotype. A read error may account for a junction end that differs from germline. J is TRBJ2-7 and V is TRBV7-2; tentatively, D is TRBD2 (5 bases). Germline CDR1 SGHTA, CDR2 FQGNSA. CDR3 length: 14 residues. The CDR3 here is CAGSLSGSSYEQYF. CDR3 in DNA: TGTGCCGGCAGCTTGAGCGGTAGCAGCTACGAGCAGTACTTC.

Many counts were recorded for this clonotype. CDR3 protein: CASSEGTGNDQPQHF. In DNA form, the CDR3 reads TGTGCCAGCAGCGAGGGGACAGGGAACGATCAGCCCCAGCATTTT. The rearrangement joins TRBV11-2 to TRBJ1-5; 9 nucleotides line up with TRBD1. This CDR3 has 15 residues. Germline CDR1 SGHAT, CDR2 FQNNGV. J was trimmed by 5 bases and V by 5 bases; bases with no gene match: 7. Based on the CDR3 plus reference TRBV11-2 and TRBJ1-5, the full variable domain is EAGVAQSPRYKIIEKRQSVAFWCNPISGHATLYWYQQILGQGPKLLIQFQNNGVVDDSQLPKDRFSAERLKGVDSTLKIQPAKLEDSAVYLCASSEGTGNDQPQHFGDGTRLSIL.

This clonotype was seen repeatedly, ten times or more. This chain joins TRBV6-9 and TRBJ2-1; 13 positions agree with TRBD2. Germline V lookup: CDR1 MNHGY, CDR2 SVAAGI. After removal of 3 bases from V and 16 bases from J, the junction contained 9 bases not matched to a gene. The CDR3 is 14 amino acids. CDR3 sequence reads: CASSYSGLAGVQFF. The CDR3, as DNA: TGTGCCAGCAGTTACTCTGGACTAGCGGGAGTACAATTCTTC.

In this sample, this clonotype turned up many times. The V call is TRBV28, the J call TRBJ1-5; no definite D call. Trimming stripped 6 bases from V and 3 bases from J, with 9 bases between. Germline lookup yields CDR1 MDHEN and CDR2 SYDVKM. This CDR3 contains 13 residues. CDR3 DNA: TGTGCCAGCAGGGGGTCCCACAATCAGCCCCAGCATTTT. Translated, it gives CASRGSHNQPQHF. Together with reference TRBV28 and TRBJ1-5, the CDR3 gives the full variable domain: DVKVTQSSRYLVKRTGEKVFLECVQDMDHENMFWYRQDPGLGLRLIYFSYDVKMKEKGDIPEGYSVSREKKERFSLILESASTNQTSMYLCASRGSHNQPQHFGDGTRLSIL.

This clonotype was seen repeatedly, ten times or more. The CDR3 protein is CASSPLIGQQQYF. The CDR3 nucleotides read TGTGCCAGCAGTCCGCTTATAGGACAGCAACAGTACTTC. The gene calls are TRBV28 and TRBJ2-5; D might be TRBD1 (6 bases). Germline CDR1 is MDHEN and CDR2 is SYDVKM. The V and J ends lost 5 bases and 11 bases respectively, with 18 bases between them. This CDR3 is built from 13 residues.

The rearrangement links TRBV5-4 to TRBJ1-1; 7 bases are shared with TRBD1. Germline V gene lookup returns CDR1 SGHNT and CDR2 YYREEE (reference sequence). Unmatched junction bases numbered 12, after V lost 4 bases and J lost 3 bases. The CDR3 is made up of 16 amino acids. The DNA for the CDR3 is TGTGCCAGCAGCAGGAGACAGGGACGTGGCGACACTGAAGCTTTCTTT. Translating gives CASSRRQGRGDTEAFF.

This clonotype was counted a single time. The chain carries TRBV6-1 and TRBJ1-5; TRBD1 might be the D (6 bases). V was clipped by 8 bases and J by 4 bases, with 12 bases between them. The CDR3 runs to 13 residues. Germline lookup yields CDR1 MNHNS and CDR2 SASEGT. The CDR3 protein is CASGGGLNQPQHF. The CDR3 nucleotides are TGTGCCAGCGGTGGGGGCTTAAATCAGCCCCAGCATTTT.

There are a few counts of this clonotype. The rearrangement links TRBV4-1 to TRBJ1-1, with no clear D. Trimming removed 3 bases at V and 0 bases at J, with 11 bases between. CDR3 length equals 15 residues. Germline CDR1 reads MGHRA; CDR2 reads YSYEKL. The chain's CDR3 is CASSHARALNTEAFF. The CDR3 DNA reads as TGCGCCAGCAGCCACGCCCGAGCACTGAACACTGAAGCTTTCTTT.

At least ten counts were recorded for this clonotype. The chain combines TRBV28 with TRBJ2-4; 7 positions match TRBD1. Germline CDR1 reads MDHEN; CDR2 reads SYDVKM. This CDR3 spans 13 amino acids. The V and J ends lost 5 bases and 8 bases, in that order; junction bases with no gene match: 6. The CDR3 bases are TGTGCCAGCAGTGACAGGGTCGGGGACATTCAGTACTTC. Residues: CASSDRVGDIQYF.

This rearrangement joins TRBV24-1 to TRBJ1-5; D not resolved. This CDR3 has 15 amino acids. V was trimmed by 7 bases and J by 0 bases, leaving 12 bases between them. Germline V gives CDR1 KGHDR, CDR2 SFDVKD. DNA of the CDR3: TGTGCCACCAGCGGGGTCAGCAGTAGCAATCAGCCCCAGCATTTT. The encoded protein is CATSGVSSSNQPQHF.

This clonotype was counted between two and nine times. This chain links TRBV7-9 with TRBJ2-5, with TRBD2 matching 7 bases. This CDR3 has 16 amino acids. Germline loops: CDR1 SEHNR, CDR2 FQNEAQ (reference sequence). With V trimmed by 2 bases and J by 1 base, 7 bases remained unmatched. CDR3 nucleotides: TGTGCCAGCAGCTTAAGGCTTCTAGCGGCCCAAGAGACCCAGTACTTC. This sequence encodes CASSLRLLAAQETQYF.

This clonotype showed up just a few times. In nucleotides, the CDR3 is TGCGCCAGCAGCTTGACCAAAATAGAGACCCAGTACTTC. This translates into CASSLTKIETQYF. The chain is built from TRBV5-1 and TRBJ2-5; no definite D call. The CDR3 is 13 amino acids. Germline V gene data show CDR1 as SGHRS and CDR2 as YFSETQ. With 1 base removed from V and 4 bases from J, the gap between germline ends came to 8 bases.